One sample yielded the 14 T cell receptor beta chains listed below, sequenced in a study of cytomegalovirus exposure and HLA in healthy donors. Generated by immunoSEQ multiplex PCR, the TCRdb table keeps only in-frame clones and is missing some. The data contain about 100,000 clones, about 94% of them singletons. Sequencing was done on a sample of PBMCs. These receptor sequences come from a woman younger than 30 in good health and CMV-seronegative.

The chain couples TRBV19 to TRBJ1-2; no firm D call. The germline V gene has CDR1 LNHDA and CDR2 SQIVND (reference sequence). This CDR3 region has 14 residues. The ends were cut back, 2 bases at V and 4 bases at J, with 11 bases in the middle. CDR3 amino acids: CASSIQAALYGYTF. In nucleotides, the CDR3 is TGTGCCAGTAGTATACAGGCTGCCCTCTATGGCTACACCTTC.

This clone has a handful of counts. This sequence joins TRBV7-9 and TRBJ2-7; D is ambiguous. V was pared by 5 bases and J by 4 bases, with 9 bases between. The CDR3 has 12 amino acids. Germline V gene data show CDR1 as SEHNR and CDR2 as FQNEAQ (reference sequence). This chain's CDR3 is CASSQVQYEQYF. CDR3 nucleotide sequence: TGTGCCAGCAGCCAGGTACAGTACGAGCAGTACTTC.

This clone was picked up one time. The V call is TRBV2, the J call TRBJ2-5, with 10 bases aligning to TRBD1. The CDR3 is 14 residues long. CDR1 and CDR2 from the germline V gene are SNHLY and FYNNEI. V lost 4 bases and J lost 5; bases outside the gene matches: 4. CDR3 amino acids: CASSGQGAGETQYF. CDR3 coding DNA: TGTGCCAGCAGTGGACAGGGGGCTGGGGAGACCCAGTACTTC.

This chain links TRBV27 with TRBJ2-7, with 8 nucleotides matching TRBD1. V dropped 8 bases and J dropped 1; count of bases not matched to a gene: 4. Germline V lookup: CDR1 MNHEY, CDR2 SMNVEV (reference sequence). There are 13 residues in the CDR3. The CDR3 bases are TGTGCCAGCTCACAGGGGGAATCCTACGAGCAGTACTTC. Translated: CASSQGESYEQYF.

The chain links TRBV5-4 to TRBJ2-7; 8 nucleotides line up with TRBD1. Losses at the gene ends were 2 bases for V and 2 bases for J; bases not matched to a gene: 12. The CDR3 consists of 17 residues. Looked up from germline, CDR1 is SGHNT and CDR2 is YYREEE (reference sequence). CDR3: CASSLGQGALRTYEQYF. The CDR3 DNA is TGTGCCAGCAGCTTAGGCCAGGGGGCCCTCCGTACCTACGAGCAGTACTTC.

The chain is built from TRBV6-5 and TRBJ2-7; TRBD2 is a possible D gene (5 bases). The CDR3 runs 13 residues. Germline CDR1 is MNHEY and CDR2 is SVGAGI. The ends were cut back, 6 bases at V and 4 bases at J, with 13 bases in the middle. The CDR3 sequence: CASSHGESYEQYF. The DNA for the CDR3 is TGTGCCAGCAGCCACGGGGAGTCATACGAGCAGTACTTC.

This chain connects TRBV7-8 to TRBJ2-7, with D possibly being TRBD2 (5 bases). CDR1 and CDR2 from the germline V gene are SGHVS and FQNEAQ. The V gene lost 5 bases and the J gene lost 9 bases, with 23 bases spanning the gap. The CDR3 covers 15 residues. The DNA for the CDR3 is TGTGCCAGCAGCCCAAGGGAGTCACGGGTGGAAGGGCAGTACTTC. It yields the protein CASSPRESRVEGQYF. The full variable domain, its missing parts supplied by reference TRBV7-8 and TRBJ2-7, is GAGVSQSPRYKVAKRGQDVALRCDPISGHVSLFWYQQALGQGPEFLTYFQNEAQLDKSGLPSDRFFAERPEGSVSTLKIQRTQQEDSAVYLCASSPRESRVEGQYFGPGTRLTVT.

The genes are TRBV7-9 and TRBJ2-2; TRBD2 matches 7 bases. Germline V gene data show CDR1 as SEHNR and CDR2 as FQNEAQ (reference sequence). The CDR3 length is 15 residues. Trimming took 8 bases from V and 0 from J; bases not matched to a gene: 6. The CDR3 loop is CASQQREPNTGELFF. The CDR3 nucleotides are TGTGCCAGCCAACAGCGGGAACCGAACACCGGGGAGCTGTTTTTT.

As DNA, the CDR3 is TGTGCCAGCAGCTTAACCAGCGGGGCCACAGATACGCAGTATTTT. The encoded protein is CASSLTSGATDTQYF. The rearrangement uses TRBV7-6 and TRBJ2-3, with 7 bases matching TRBD2. Per germline, CDR1 SGHVS and CDR2 FNYEAQ. J was trimmed by 2 bases and V by 2 bases; bases with no gene match: 4. The CDR3 consists of 15 residues. Full variable domain (outside the CDR3, taken from reference TRBV7-6 and TRBJ2-3): GAGVSQSPRYKVTKRGQDVALRCDPISGHVSLYWYRQALGQGPEFLTYFNYEAQQDKSGLPNDRFSAERPEGSISTLTIQRTEQRDSAMYRCASSLTSGATDTQYFGPGTRLTVL.

This clone is a singleton in its sample. The chain recombines TRBV9 with TRBJ2-7, with TRBD1 matching over 7 bases. This CDR3 contains 16 residues. The germline V gene has CDR1 SGDLS and CDR2 YYNGEE. The V and J ends lost 1 base and 6 bases, in that order; junction bases with no gene match: 13. CDR3 bases: TGTGCCAGCAGCGTAAGCCGGGACAGAGCGTCCCTCGAGCAGTACTTC. Amino acids: CASSVSRDRASLEQYF.

Here the CDR3 reads CASSTLAGGYNEQFF. DNA of the CDR3: TGTGCCAGCAGCACACTAGCGGGGGGGTACAATGAGCAGTTCTTC. V is TRBV6-5 and J is TRBJ2-1; 13 bases are shared with TRBD2. Germline V CDR1 and CDR2: MNHEY, SVGAGI. This CDR3 contains 15 residues. Losses at the gene ends were 6 bases for V and 4 bases for J; bases not matched to a gene: 3.

V usage is TRBV7-6 and J usage is TRBJ2-6; TRBD2 matches at 9 bases. The germline V gene has CDR1 SGHVS and CDR2 FNYEAQ. The CDR3 runs to 18 residues. With V trimmed by 3 bases and J by 0 bases, 6 bases remained unmatched. CDR3 sequence (DNA): TGTGCCAGCAGCTTCCGTCCTAGCGGGATCTCTGGGGCCAACGTCCTGACTTTC. Translating it yields CASSFRPSGISGANVLTF.

The V and J genes are TRBV10-3 and TRBJ2-7; D not certain. The CDR3 has 12 amino acids. CDR1 and CDR2 from the germline V gene are ENHRY and SYGVKD. Trimming shortened V by 4 bases and J by 4 bases, and 8 bases separated the two germline ends. DNA of the CDR3: TGTGCCATCAGTGGGTCCGGGTACGAGCAGTACTTC. Protein: CAISGSGYEQYF.

The chain uses TRBV19 and TRBJ2-1; 9 nucleotides match TRBD1. CDR1 LNHDA and CDR2 SQIVND come from the germline V gene (reference sequence). Losses at the gene ends were 4 bases for V and 2 bases for J; bases not matched to a gene: 6. This CDR3 comprises 16 residues. CDR3 coding DNA: TGTGCCAGTAGTACCAGACAGGGGGAGGCCTACAATGAGCAGTTCTTC. As protein: CASSTRQGEAYNEQFF.